Presented here are 22 T cell receptor beta chains from one specimen sequenced in a study of T cells in Graves' hyperthyroidism and ophthalmopathy. The TCR beta CDR3 regions underwent amplification using RNA transcripts as the source. In the first-round RT-PCR of the TCR CDR3, the HTBI primer set was used. TCRdb processed the multiplex PCR reads anew with MiXCR; each CDR3 protein has one entry. The data hold approximately 210,000 distinct CDR3 sequences, with more than 15% observed a single time. The sample taken for sequencing was blood. Receptors originate from a man between 50 and 59 years old with Graves' hyperthyroidism.

The CDR3 reads CASTWGTDTQYF. CDR3 in DNA: TGTGCCAGCACCTGGGGTACAGATACGCAGTATTTT. This sequence joins TRBV7-9 and TRBJ2-3; D is unclear. Trimming left V 7 bases short and J 3 bases short, with 8 bases between. Germline V gives CDR1 SEHNR, CDR2 FQNEAQ (reference sequence). The CDR3 is 12 residues long.

Points on this clonotype: This may be a read error, as it is one base from a much larger clone. The genes are TRBV30 and TRBJ2-2; D unclear. The CDR3 runs to 13 residues. V lost 3 bases, J lost 6 bases, and 11 bases lay in between. The germline V gene has CDR1 GTSNPN and CDR2 SVGIG (reference sequence). The CDR3 nucleotides are TGTGCCTGGAGGGTGGGCCCCCCCGGGGAGCTGTTTTTT. This gives the protein CAWRVGPPGELFF.

This clonotype was picked up many times. The chain couples TRBV20-1 to TRBJ2-1; 9 bases are a match to TRBD1. V lost 5 bases and J lost 10; bases outside the gene matches: 12. Germline V CDR1 and CDR2: DFQATT, SNEGSKA (reference sequence). The CDR3 spans 14 residues. CDR3 sequence reads: CSAGPGQGSREQFF. The CDR3 nucleotides are TGCAGTGCTGGCCCGGGACAGGGATCGAGGGAGCAGTTCTTC.

This clonotype came up many times. The J gene is TRBJ1-4, the V gene TRBV2, with TRBD1 identical over 7 bases. The length of the CDR3 is 13 residues. Germline V CDR1 and CDR2: SNHLY, FYNNEI. Trimming removed 7 bases from V and 6 bases from J; junction bases left unmatched: 5. The CDR3 DNA reads as TGTGCCAGCAAGCAAACAGGGGATGAAAAACTGTTTTTT. Residues: CASKQTGDEKLFF.

This chain links TRBV20-1 with TRBJ2-7, with a possible D match to TRBD2 (5 bases). Trimming took 6 bases from V and 6 from J, leaving 18 bases between them. The CDR3 has 13 amino acids. Germline assignment: CDR1 DFQATT and CDR2 SNEGSKA (reference sequence). CDR3 bases: TGCAGTGCCCGACACGGGGATTCGGGCGAGCAGTACTTC. It specifies CSARHGDSGEQYF.

This clonotype was detected ten times or more. This chain uses TRBV7-3 with TRBJ2-3; 7 bases fit TRBD2. The CDR3 spans 15 residues. V dropped 2 bases and J dropped 3; count of bases not matched to a gene: 5. Germline-derived CDR1 and CDR2 are SGHTA and FQGTGA. DNA for the CDR3: TGTGCCAGCAGCTTATCGGGGGGTATGACAGATACGCAGTATTTT. Its protein is CASSLSGGMTDTQYF.

The chain carries TRBV24-1 and TRBJ2-2; tentative D call: TRBD1 (5 bases). Germline CDR1 KGHDR, CDR2 SFDVKD. Trimming cost V 4 bases and J 3 bases, with 14 bases left between them. The CDR3 runs to 16 residues. The CDR3 loop is CATSDPDIKHTGELFF. CDR3 coding DNA: TGTGCCACCAGTGACCCGGACATCAAACACACCGGGGAGCTGTTTTTT.

The chain joins TRBV2 to TRBJ2-3; D unresolved. Germline CDR1 is SNHLY and CDR2 is FYNNEI. This CDR3 has 11 amino acids. Trimming took 8 bases from V and 5 from J, leaving 8 bases between them. The CDR3: CASERQDTQYF. CDR3 nucleotides: TGTGCCAGCGAACGGCAAGATACGCAGTATTTT.

This clonotype has more than one count but fewer than ten. V is TRBV18 and J is TRBJ1-1; TRBD1 agrees at 7 bases. Looked up from germline, CDR1 is KGHSH and CDR2 is LQKENI. The CDR3 covers 14 residues. V gave up 5 bases and J gave up 7 bases; unmatched junction bases: 10. The CDR3 region is CASSTIFGDSEAFF. The CDR3 nucleotides are TGTGCCAGCTCAACCATCTTCGGGGACAGTGAAGCTTTCTTT.

To note about this clonotype: One end of the junction fails to match germline, which may point to a read error. The chain is built from TRBV7-7 and TRBJ2-3, with D perhaps given as TRBD1 or TRBD2 (8 bases each). The CDR3 runs 13 residues. Germline CDR1 and CDR2: SSHAT and FNYEAQ (reference sequence). Here the CDR3 reads CASSPRSGGQEYF. Written as DNA, the CDR3 is TGTGCTAGCAGCCCCCGAAGCGGGGGACAGGAGTATTTT. Based on the CDR3 plus reference TRBV7-7 and TRBJ2-3, the full variable domain is GAGVSQSPRYKVTKRGQDVTLRCDPISSHATLYWYQQALGQGPEFLTYFNYEAQPDKSGLPSDRFSAERPEGSISTLTIQRTEQRDSAMYRCASSPRSGGQEYFGPGTRLTVL.

This clonotype turned up a few times. The chain links TRBV6-1 to TRBJ2-7, with D possibly called TRBD1 or TRBD2 (5 bases each). Trimming cost V 10 bases and J 5 bases, with 24 bases left between them. The CDR3 is made up of 15 amino acids. Germline lookup yields CDR1 MNHNS and CDR2 SASEGT. Written as DNA, the CDR3 is TGTGCCACCTGGGGCTCAGTTGCCCTCGGGGACGAGCAGTACTTC. It translates to CATWGSVALGDEQYF.

The chain is built from TRBV6-2 or TRBV6-3 and TRBJ2-7; D not certain. In germline, CDR1 is MNHEY, CDR2 SVGEGT. CDR3 size: 15 residues. V was shortened by 2 bases and J by 4 bases, with 15 bases between the two germline ends. The CDR3 spells CASSYPGRYGYEQYF. CDR3 coding DNA: TGTGCCAGCAGTTACCCCGGCAGGTACGGATACGAGCAGTACTTC.

This clonotype was detected only a few times. A much larger clone is a single base away; this may be a read error. The V and J genes are TRBV28 and TRBJ2-4, with D possibly being TRBD1 (6 bases). Germline CDR1 reads MDHEN; CDR2 reads SYDVKM. Trimming took 1 base from V and 0 from J, leaving 19 bases between them. The CDR3 has 19 residues. Here the CDR3 reads CASSLSWRRTVEAKNIQYF. The CDR3, as DNA: TGTGCCAGCAGTTTATCCTGGCGAAGGACAGTTGAAGCCAAAAACATTCAGTACTTC.

The rearrangement links TRBV10-3 to TRBJ2-4, with no clear D. V gave up 3 bases and J gave up 5 bases, with 14 bases separating them. This CDR3 contains 15 residues. CDR1 is ENHRY, CDR2 SYGVKD, per germline. The CDR3 nucleotides are TGTGCCATCAGTGATTCGCCGGGTGGCCAAAACATTCAGTACTTC. Its protein product is CAISDSPGGQNIQYF.

This clonotype was detected many times. The CDR3 sequence: CASSPSSDQETQYF. In DNA form, the CDR3 reads TGTGCCAGCAGCCCCTCTAGCGACCAAGAGACCCAGTACTTC. The chain has TRBV7-8 and TRBJ2-5; possible D gene TRBD2, 6 bases. Germline CDR1 and CDR2: SGHVS and FQNEAQ. V was shortened by 5 bases and J by 0 bases, with 10 bases between the two germline ends. The CDR3 covers 14 residues.

This clonotype has at least ten counts. The chain is built from TRBV2 and TRBJ2-5, with D tentatively TRBD1 (6 bases). CDR1 is SNHLY and CDR2 is FYNNEI in the germline V gene. The V and J ends lost 8 bases and 5 bases respectively, with 18 bases between them. The CDR3 runs 14 residues. Here the CDR3 reads CASGKVWGLETQYF. The DNA of the CDR3 is TGTGCCAGCGGGAAGGTTTGGGGGCTGGAGACCCAGTACTTC. The full variable domain, rest sourced from reference TRBV2 and TRBJ2-5, is EPEVTQTPSHQVTQMGQEVILRCVPISNHLYFYWYRQILGQKVEFLVSFYNNEISEKSEIFDDQFSVERPDGSNFTLKIRSTKLEDSAMYFCASGKVWGLETQYFGPGTRLLVL.

There are a few counts of this clonotype. The chain is built from TRBV20-1 and TRBJ2-3, with 11 bases that match TRBD2. Trimming took 7 bases from V and 7 from J; bases not matched to a gene: 10. The germline V gene has CDR1 DFQATT and CDR2 SNEGSKA (reference sequence). The CDR3 is made up of 14 amino acids. The CDR3 nucleotides read TGCAGTGTTACAGTAGCGGGAGGGCCGAATACGCAGTATTTT. This gives the protein CSVTVAGGPNTQYF.

Ten or more counts support this clonotype. The rearrangement joins TRBV2 to TRBJ1-1, with D perhaps matching TRBD1 (5 bases). V lost 2 bases and J 4 bases, leaving 17 bases between the germline ends. Germline CDR1 reads SNHLY; CDR2 reads FYNNEI. The CDR3 is 16 residues long. The CDR3 protein is CASSERFLLGGTEAFF. The CDR3 coding sequence is TGTGCCAGCAGTGAACGGTTCCTCTTGGGGGGCACTGAAGCTTTCTTT.

The chain is built from TRBV20-1 and TRBJ2-7; 8 bases are a match to TRBD2. The germline V gene encodes CDR1 DFQATT and CDR2 SNEGSKA (reference sequence). The ends lost 6 bases at V and 2 bases at J; junction bases unmatched: 9. CDR3 size: 14 residues. CDR3: CSASAQGLAYEQYF. CDR3 in DNA: TGCAGTGCAAGCGCCCAGGGACTAGCCTACGAGCAGTACTTC.

The CDR3: CASSLGLAGGPWYEQFF. CDR3 in DNA: TGCGCCAGCAGCTTGGGACTAGCGGGAGGGCCATGGTATGAGCAGTTCTTC. This chain links TRBV5-1 with TRBJ2-1, with 14 bases that match TRBD2. This CDR3 is 17 amino acids long. The trim removed 0 bases at V and 8 bases at J, leaving 7 bases unmatched. Germline V gives CDR1 SGHRS, CDR2 YFSETQ.

This clonotype was recorded many times. The rearrangement links TRBV18 to TRBJ2-2; the D gene could be TRBD1 or TRBD2 (5 bases each). Germline assignment: CDR1 KGHSH and CDR2 LQKENI. Trimming took 0 bases from V and 4 from J, leaving 9 bases between them. The CDR3 totals 15 residues. CDR3 sequence: CASSPPGVLTGELFF. CDR3 nucleotide sequence: TGTGCCAGCTCACCACCGGGGGTCCTCACCGGGGAGCTGTTTTTT.

This clonotype was observed many times. This sequence joins TRBV10-3 and TRBJ2-7; D perhaps matches TRBD1 (7 bases). The ends were cut back, 6 bases at V and 1 base at J, with 13 bases in the middle. The CDR3 spans 14 residues. Per germline, CDR1 ENHRY and CDR2 SYGVKD. The CDR3 DNA reads as TGTGCCATCAGGCAGGGGGAGGCATCCTACGAGCAGTACTTC. Translation gives CAIRQGEASYEQYF.